This record looks at one TCR beta chain sequence and its context. The V and J ends lost 6 bases and 11 bases respectively, with 11 bases between them. There are 11 residues in the CDR3. Looked up from germline, CDR1 is MDHEN and CDR2 is SYDVKM. Per-sample yields of isolated PBMCs were at least 6.5 million. The sample comes from a study of blood T cells in healthy people across ages. Combining a sample-barcoded 5' primer with a J-beta primer mix, a second PCR ran for about 6 to 11 cycles. MiXCR was run by TCRdb on the 5' RACE reads, yielding one entry per CDR3 protein. The sample yields around 1.5 million distinct CDR3 sequences, approximately 59% seen once.

This rearrangement joins TRBV28 to TRBJ1-5; D unresolved. The TCR originated in a man aged 18 to 30 in good health. Material for sequencing was blood. CDR3 nucleotide sequence: TGTGCCAGCAGCCAACCGAACACCCAGCATTTT. Translating it yields CASSQPNTQHF.